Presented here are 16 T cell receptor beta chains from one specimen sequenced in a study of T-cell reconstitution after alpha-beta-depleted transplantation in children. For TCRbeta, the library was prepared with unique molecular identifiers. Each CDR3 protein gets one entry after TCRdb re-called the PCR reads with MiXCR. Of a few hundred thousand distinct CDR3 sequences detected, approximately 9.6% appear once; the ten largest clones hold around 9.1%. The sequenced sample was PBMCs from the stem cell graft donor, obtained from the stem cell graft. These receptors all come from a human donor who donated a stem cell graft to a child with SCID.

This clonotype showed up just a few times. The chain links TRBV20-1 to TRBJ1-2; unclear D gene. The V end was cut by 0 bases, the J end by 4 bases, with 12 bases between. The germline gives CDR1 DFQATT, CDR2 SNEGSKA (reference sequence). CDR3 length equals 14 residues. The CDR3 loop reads CSARDHRRVYGYTF. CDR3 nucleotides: TGCAGTGCTAGAGATCATAGGCGGGTCTATGGCTACACCTTC.

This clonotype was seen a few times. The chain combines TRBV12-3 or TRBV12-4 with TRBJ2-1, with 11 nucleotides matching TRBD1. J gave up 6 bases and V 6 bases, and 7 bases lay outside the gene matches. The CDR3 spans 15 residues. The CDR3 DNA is TGTGCCAGCAGCCCCGGACAGGGGGCCCTCAATGAGCAGTTCTTC. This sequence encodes CASSPGQGALNEQFF.

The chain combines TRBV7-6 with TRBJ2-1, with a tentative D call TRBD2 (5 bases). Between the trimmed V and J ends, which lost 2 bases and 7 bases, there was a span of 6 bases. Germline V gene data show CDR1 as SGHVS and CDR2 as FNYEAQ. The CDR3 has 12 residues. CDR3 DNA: TGTGCCAGCAGCTTATCGGGGAATGAGCAGTTCTTC. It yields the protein CASSLSGNEQFF.

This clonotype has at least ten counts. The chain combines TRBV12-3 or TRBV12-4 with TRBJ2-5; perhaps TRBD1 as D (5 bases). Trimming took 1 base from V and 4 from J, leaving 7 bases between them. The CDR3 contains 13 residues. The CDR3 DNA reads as TGTGCCAGCAGTTTAGGAAGGGGAGAGACCCAGTACTTC. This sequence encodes CASSLGRGETQYF.

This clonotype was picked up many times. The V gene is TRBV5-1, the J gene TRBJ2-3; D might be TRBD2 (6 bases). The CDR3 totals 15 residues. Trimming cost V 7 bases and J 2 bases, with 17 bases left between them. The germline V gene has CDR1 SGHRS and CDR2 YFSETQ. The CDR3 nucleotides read TGCGCCAGCGACGTCTTTGGCGGGGTCACAGATACGCAGTATTTT. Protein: CASDVFGGVTDTQYF.

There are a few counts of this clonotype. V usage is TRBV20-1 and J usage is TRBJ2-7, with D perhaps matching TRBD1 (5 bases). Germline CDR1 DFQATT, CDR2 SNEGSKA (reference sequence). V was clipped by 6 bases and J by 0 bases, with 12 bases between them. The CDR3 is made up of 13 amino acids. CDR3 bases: TGCAGTGCCCCAGGGCCCGGCTCCTACGAGCAGTACTTC. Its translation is CSAPGPGSYEQYF.

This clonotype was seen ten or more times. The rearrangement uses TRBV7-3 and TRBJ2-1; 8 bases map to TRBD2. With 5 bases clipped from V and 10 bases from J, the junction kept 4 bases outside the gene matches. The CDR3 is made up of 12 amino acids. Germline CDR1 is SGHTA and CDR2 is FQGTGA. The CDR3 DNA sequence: TGTGCCAGCAGCCGGGAGGGGCACGAGCAGTTCTTC. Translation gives CASSREGHEQFF.

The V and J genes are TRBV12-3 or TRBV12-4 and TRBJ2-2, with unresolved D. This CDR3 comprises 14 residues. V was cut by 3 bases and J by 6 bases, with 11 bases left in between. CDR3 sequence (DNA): TGTGCCAGCAGTTTTGACGGAGTACCCGGGGAGCTGTTTTTT. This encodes CASSFDGVPGELFF.

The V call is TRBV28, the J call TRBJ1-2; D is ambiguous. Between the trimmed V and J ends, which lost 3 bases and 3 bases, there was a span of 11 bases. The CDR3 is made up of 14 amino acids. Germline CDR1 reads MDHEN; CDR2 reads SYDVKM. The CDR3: CASSFEKSHYGYTF. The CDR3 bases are TGTGCCAGCAGTTTTGAAAAATCCCACTATGGCTACACCTTC.

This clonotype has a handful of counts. The CDR3 sequence: CSVEYTGELFF. As DNA, the CDR3 is TGCAGCGTTGAGTACACCGGGGAGCTGTTTTTT. The chain employs TRBV29-1 and TRBJ2-2; no clear D gene. The CDR3 loop spans 11 amino acids. V lost 3 bases to trimming and J lost 3 bases, with 2 bases between them. From germline, CDR1 is SQVTM and CDR2 ANQGSEA.

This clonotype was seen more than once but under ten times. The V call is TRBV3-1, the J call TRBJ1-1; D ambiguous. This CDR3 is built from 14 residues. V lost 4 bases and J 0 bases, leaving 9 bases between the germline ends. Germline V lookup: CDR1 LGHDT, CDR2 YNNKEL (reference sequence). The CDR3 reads CASSREPMNTEAFF. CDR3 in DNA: TGTGCCAGCAGCCGCGAGCCGATGAACACTGAAGCTTTCTTT. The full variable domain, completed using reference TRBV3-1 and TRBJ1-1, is DTAVSQTPKYLVTQMGNDKSIKCEQNLGHDTMYWYKQDSKKFLKIMFSYNNKELIINETVPNRFSPKSPDKAHLNLHINSLELGDSAVYFCASSREPMNTEAFFGQGTRLTVV.

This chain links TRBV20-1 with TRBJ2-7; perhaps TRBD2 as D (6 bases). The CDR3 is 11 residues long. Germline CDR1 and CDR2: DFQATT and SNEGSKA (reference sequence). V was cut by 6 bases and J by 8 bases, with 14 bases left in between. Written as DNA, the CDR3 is TGCAGTGCCCCCGGGAGTGGGAAGCAGTACTTC. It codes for CSAPGSGKQYF.

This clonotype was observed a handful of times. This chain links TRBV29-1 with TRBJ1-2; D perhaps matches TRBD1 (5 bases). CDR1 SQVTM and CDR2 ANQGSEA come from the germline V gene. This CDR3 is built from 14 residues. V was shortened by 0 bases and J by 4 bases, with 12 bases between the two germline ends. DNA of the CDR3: TGCAGCGTTGAAGATCAAGGGGTTGGCTATGGCTACACCTTC. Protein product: CSVEDQGVGYGYTF.

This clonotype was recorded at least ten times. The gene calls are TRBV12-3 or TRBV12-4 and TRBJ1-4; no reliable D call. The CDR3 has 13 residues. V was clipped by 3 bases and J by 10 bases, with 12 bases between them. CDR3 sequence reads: CASSLRVRGKLFF. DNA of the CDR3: TGTGCCAGCAGTTTGAGGGTTCGGGGAAAACTGTTTTTT.

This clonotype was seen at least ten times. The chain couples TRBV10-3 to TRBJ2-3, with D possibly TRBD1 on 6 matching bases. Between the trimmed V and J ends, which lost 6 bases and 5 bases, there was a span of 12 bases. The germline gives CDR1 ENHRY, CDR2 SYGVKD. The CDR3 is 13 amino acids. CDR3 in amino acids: CAIRQGVGDTQYF. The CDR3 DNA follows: TGTGCCATCAGACAGGGAGTGGGAGATACGCAGTATTTT.

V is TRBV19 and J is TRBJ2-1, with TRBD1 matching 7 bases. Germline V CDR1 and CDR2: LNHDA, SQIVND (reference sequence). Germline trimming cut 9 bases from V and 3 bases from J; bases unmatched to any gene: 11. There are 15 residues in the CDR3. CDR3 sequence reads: CASQGGSTLYNEQFF. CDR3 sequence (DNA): TGTGCCAGCCAAGGGGGCTCTACTCTCTACAATGAGCAGTTCTTC.